A single sample is the source of the 6 T cell receptor beta chains below, sequenced in a study of blood T cell repertoires in COVID-19. Repertoires were generated with immunoSEQ multiplex PCR, while TCRdb's copy carries only in-frame clones and drops some. Of 70,000 to 75,000 clones in the sample, 81% were seen once. The sample comprised peripheral blood. These TCRs come from a woman aged 70-85 years with acute or convalescent COVID-19.

J is TRBJ1-6 and V is TRBV7-9; 7 bases line up with TRBD1. The V and J ends lost 6 bases and 4 bases, in that order; junction bases with no gene match: 6. This CDR3 has 15 residues. Germline lookup yields CDR1 SEHNR and CDR2 FQNEAQ (reference sequence). The CDR3 coding sequence is TGTGCCAGCAGGTCCTCAGGGGGTTATAATTCACCCCTCCACTTT. Its protein is CASRSSGGYNSPLHF.

The V gene is TRBV18, the J gene TRBJ2-7, with 11 positions matching TRBD2. The junction had 7 bases not matched to a gene; V was cut back by 6 bases and J by 3 bases. The CDR3 has 15 residues. Looked up from germline, CDR1 is KGHSH and CDR2 is LQKENI. The CDR3: CASSATSGRVYEQYF. In nucleotides, the CDR3 is TGTGCCAGCTCGGCCACTAGCGGGAGAGTCTACGAGCAGTACTTC. Using reference TRBV18 and TRBJ2-7 for the parts outside the CDR3, the full variable domain is NAGVMQNPRHLVRRRGQEARLRCSPMKGHSHVYWYRQLPEEGLKFMVYLQKENIIDESGMPKERFSAEFPKEGPSILRIQQVVRGDSAAYFCASSATSGRVYEQYFGPGTRLTVT.

The rearrangement links TRBV5-1 to TRBJ2-3; 8 bases agree with TRBD2. The ends lost 0 bases at V and 2 bases at J; junction bases unmatched: 5. CDR3 length equals 16 residues. Per germline, CDR1 SGHRS and CDR2 YFSETQ. The chain's CDR3 is CASSLGTGGPTDTQYF. The DNA of the CDR3 is TGCGCCAGCAGCTTGGGAACGGGAGGGCCCACAGATACGCAGTATTTT.

CDR3 sequence: CASSLGRTTYEQYF. The CDR3 coding sequence is TGTGCCAGCAGTTTAGGGAGAACCACCTACGAGCAGTACTTC. The gene calls are TRBV28 and TRBJ2-7; possible D gene TRBD2, 5 bases. V was clipped by 2 bases and J by 2 bases, with 10 bases between them. Germline V lookup: CDR1 MDHEN, CDR2 SYDVKM. The CDR3 totals 14 residues. Drawing the rest from reference TRBV28 and TRBJ2-7, the complete variable domain is DVKVTQSSRYLVKRTGEKVFLECVQDMDHENMFWYRQDPGLGLRLIYFSYDVKMKEKGDIPEGYSVSREKKERFSLILESASTNQTSMYLCASSLGRTTYEQYFGPGTRLTVT.

The rearrangement links TRBV6-5 to TRBJ1-1; no definite D call. V was clipped by 1 base and J by 1 base, with 10 bases between them. Germline V gene data show CDR1 as MNHEY and CDR2 as SVGAGI. This CDR3 is 15 amino acids long. CDR3 sequence (DNA): TGTGCCAGCAGTTACTACGGGAAACCGAACACTGAAGCTTTCTTT. This codes for CASSYYGKPNTEAFF.

V is TRBV27 and J is TRBJ2-7; TRBD1 aligns across 7 bases. The CDR3 totals 13 residues. Germline CDR1 reads MNHEY; CDR2 reads SMNVEV (reference sequence). V dropped 5 bases and J dropped 1; count of bases not matched to a gene: 2. The chain's CDR3 is CASSPGQSYEQYF. The CDR3 DNA reads as TGTGCCAGCAGTCCGGGACAGTCCTACGAGCAGTACTTC.